The clone carrying this TCR beta chain was detected ten times or more. Its antigen is as yet unknown. The sample is drawn from a study of T cells in Graves' hyperthyroidism and ophthalmopathy. For the study at large: Peripheral blood was collected at initial diagnosis, before any treatment. Study-wide findings and caveats: Using 13 V-J features, a model discriminated ophthalmopathy from stable hyperthyroidism.

The V gene's germline CDR1 is MGHRA and CDR2 YSYEKL. CDR3 length equals 17 residues. V was shortened by 4 bases and J by 0 bases, with 15 bases between the two germline ends. Authors of the study amplified TCR beta CDR3 regions from RNA transcripts. HTBI primers drove first-round RT-PCR of the TCR CDR3. TCRdb passed the multiplex PCR reads through MiXCR, listing each CDR3 protein once. The sample holds about 290,000 distinct CDR3 sequences, about an eighth seen once. Patients were excluded because of uncontrolled infection, other autoimmune disease, pregnancy or lactation. Every diagnosis used clinical symptoms, serum thyroxine and TRAb, thyroid ultrasound and orbital computed tomography.

The clonotype was recovered from a woman in her twenties or thirties with Graves' hyperthyroidism that later progressed to Graves' ophthalmopathy. The V gene is TRBV4-1, the J gene TRBJ1-4; perhaps TRBD1 as D (5 bases). The sequencing input was blood. CDR3 nucleotides: TGCGCCAGCAGCCCCGGGGCAGGGACCTCAACTAATGAAAAACTGTTTTTT. Its translation: CASSPGAGTSTNEKLFF.